This T cell receptor (beta chain) was sequenced for a study of cytomegalovirus exposure and HLA in healthy donors. A multiplex PCR was run with 60 Vbeta primers and 13 Jbeta primers. Repertoires were generated with immunoSEQ multiplex PCR, while TCRdb's copy carries only in-frame clones and drops some. The data show about 130,000 clones, approximately 70% seen once. CDR1 and CDR2 from the germline V gene are MNHEY and SMNVEV (reference sequence). Trimming took off 5 bases at V and 0 bases at J, with 11 bases between the two ends. The CDR3 loop spans 14 amino acids. Input material: PBMCs. This receptor was obtained from an older woman in good health and CMV-seropositive. The V call is TRBV27, the J call TRBJ2-7; perhaps TRBD1 as D (5 bases). CDR3 in amino acids: CASSPGPSSYEQYF. The CDR3 DNA follows: TGTGCCAGCAGTCCAGGGCCGAGCTCCTACGAGCAGTACTTC.